Listed here are 27 T cell receptor beta chains from one sample, sequenced in a study of blood T cell repertoires in COVID-19. The protocol was immunoSEQ multiplex PCR, while the TCRdb copy is restricted to in-frame clones and leaves out a portion. The table has more than 60,000 clones, less than 90% seen once. The sequenced sample was peripheral blood. These TCRs come from a man aged 55 to 69 with active or convalescent COVID-19.

This clone has a single count. The chain has TRBV4-1 and TRBJ1-1, with D tentatively TRBD1 (6 bases). Germline V gives CDR1 MGHRA, CDR2 YSYEKL. Trimming removed 0 bases from V and 6 bases from J, with 11 bases in between. The CDR3 totals 14 residues. The CDR3: CASSQDTWGPEAFF. CDR3 coding DNA: TGCGCCAGCAGCCAAGATACTTGGGGGCCTGAAGCTTTCTTT.

The chain uses TRBV5-6 and TRBJ2-1; TRBD2 aligns across 7 bases. J lost 3 bases, V lost 5 bases, and 11 bases had no gene match. Germline V gene sequence: CDR1 SGHDT, CDR2 YYEEEE. This CDR3 region has 16 residues. The CDR3 DNA reads as TGTGCCAGCAGTTGGGGAGGGCGGGGTCGCTACAATGAGCAGTTCTTC. Amino acid sequence: CASSWGGRGRYNEQFF.

This chain links TRBV25-1 with TRBJ2-3, with 7 nucleotides matching TRBD2. CDR1 is MGHDK and CDR2 is SYGVNS in the germline V gene. J lost 5 bases, V lost 1 base, and 6 bases had no gene match. This CDR3 contains 15 residues. CDR3 sequence reads: CASSESGGSGDTQYF. The CDR3 nucleotides read TGTGCCAGCAGTGAATCGGGGGGTTCGGGAGATACGCAGTATTTT.

CDR3 in DNA: TGTGCCAGTAGTATAGGTGACAGGGGAGGACAGCCCCAGCATTTT. It specifies CASSIGDRGGQPQHF. The chain links TRBV19 to TRBJ1-5, with 8 bases lining up with TRBD1. The CDR3 runs to 15 residues. The germline V gene encodes CDR1 LNHDA and CDR2 SQIVND (reference sequence). V was pared by 1 base and J by 7 bases, with 6 bases of the junction left unmatched.

The V gene is TRBV6-6, the J gene TRBJ2-7, with 7 bases that match TRBD1. Germline CDR1 MNHNY, CDR2 SVGAGI (reference sequence). There are 14 residues in the CDR3. Trimming at V came to 8 bases and at J to 3 bases, leaving 10 bases not matched to a gene. CDR3 residues: CASRLPGQRYEQYF. The CDR3 nucleotides are TGTGCCAGCCGACTACCGGGACAGCGCTACGAGCAGTACTTC.

The chain carries TRBV6-5 and TRBJ1-3; TRBD1 is a possible D gene (5 bases). The germline CDR1 and CDR2 sequences are MNHEY and SVGAGI. Trimming stripped 6 bases from V and 6 bases from J, with 18 bases between. The length of the CDR3 is 15 residues. The CDR3 reads CASRVRNEGENTIYF. Here the CDR3 DNA reads TGTGCCAGCAGGGTCCGGAACGAAGGGGAAAACACCATATATTTT.

This chain joins TRBV6-5 and TRBJ1-2; D gene uncertain. This CDR3 has 15 residues. The germline V gene encodes CDR1 MNHEY and CDR2 SVGAGI. V lost 4 bases and J lost 2, with 14 bases in between. In DNA form, the CDR3 reads TGTGCCAGCAGTTCTCGTGTCGGGGTGAACTATGGCTACACCTTC. Residues: CASSSRVGVNYGYTF.

This clone was seen only a few times. This chain connects TRBV3-1 (or the pseudogene TRBV3-2) to TRBJ1-1; D is possibly TRBD1 (5 bases). The CDR3 covers 16 residues. Germline assignment: CDR1 LGHDT and CDR2 YNNKEL (reference sequence). V lost 2 bases and J lost 1, with 14 bases in between. The CDR3 sequence is CASSQPGWEGNTEAFF. The CDR3 DNA reads as TGTGCCAGCAGCCAACCAGGGTGGGAGGGGAACACTGAAGCTTTCTTT.

J is TRBJ2-5 and V is TRBV12-3 or TRBV12-4, with TRBD2 identical over 7 bases. The junction had 4 bases not matched to a gene; V was cut back by 4 bases and J by 5 bases. This CDR3 is built from 13 residues. The CDR3 DNA reads TGTGCCAGCAGTTACCCCGGGGGGGAGACCCAGTACTTC. Amino acid sequence: CASSYPGGETQYF.

This clone was detected only once. The rearrangement joins TRBV4-3 to TRBJ1-2; D perhaps matches TRBD1 (5 bases). CDR3 length: 17 amino acids. The germline gives CDR1 LGHNA, CDR2 YSLEER. V was trimmed by 0 bases and J by 2 bases, leaving 16 bases between them. Written as DNA, the CDR3 is TGCGCCAGCAGCCAAGATATGCGACAGCCGCCCAACTATGGCTACACCTTC. This encodes CASSQDMRQPPNYGYTF.

This rearrangement joins TRBV6-5 to TRBJ2-5; 7 bases line up with TRBD2. V dropped 2 bases and J dropped 2; count of bases not matched to a gene: 8. Germline V gene data show CDR1 as MNHEY and CDR2 as SVGAGI. This CDR3 region has 16 residues. The CDR3, as DNA: TGTGCCAGCAGTTACCGAAGCGGGGAGCCGCAAGAGACCCAGTACTTC. This translates into CASSYRSGEPQETQYF.

This clone appeared a single time. CDR3 loop: CAISPGNYGYTF. CDR3 bases: TGTGCCATCAGCCCAGGGAACTATGGCTACACCTTC. V is TRBV10-3 and J is TRBJ1-2, with a possible D match to TRBD1 (5 bases). Trimming took off 6 bases at V and 2 bases at J, with 7 bases between the two ends. Germline values: CDR1 ENHRY, CDR2 SYGVKD. The CDR3 covers 12 residues.

The V and J genes are TRBV12-5 and TRBJ2-1; TRBD2 matches 8 bases. CDR3 length equals 15 residues. Germline V lookup: CDR1 LGHNT, CDR2 FRNRAP. V lost 7 bases and J lost 0; bases outside the gene matches: 5. CDR3 DNA: TGTGCTAGTGTTCTCGGGGGGGCCTCCTACAATGAGCAGTTCTTC. This codes for CASVLGGASYNEQFF.

This clone was seen a few times. The chain recombines TRBV19 with TRBJ2-7; 8 nucleotides align to TRBD1. The germline CDR1 and CDR2 sequences are LNHDA and SQIVND (reference sequence). This CDR3 region has 14 residues. Trimming at V came to 6 bases and at J to 4 bases, leaving 8 bases not matched to a gene. The DNA of the CDR3 is TGTGCCAGTAGCGTTACAGGGGGTGGTTACGAGCAGTACTTC. Protein: CASSVTGGGYEQYF.

As DNA, the CDR3 is TGTGCCAGCAGTCTAGCGGGGGGCAGGATCAGTGAGCAGTTCTTC. It is translated as CASSLAGGRISEQFF. This chain connects TRBV6-4 to TRBJ2-1; 11 bases line up with TRBD2. The CDR3 extends over 15 amino acids. CDR1 is MRHNA and CDR2 is SNTAGT in the germline V gene. Unmatched junction bases numbered 9, after V lost 5 bases and J lost 9 bases.

The chain is built from TRBV28 and TRBJ2-4; 7 positions agree with TRBD1. The CDR3 loop spans 16 amino acids. The germline V gene encodes CDR1 MDHEN and CDR2 SYDVKM. Trimming took 6 bases from V and 3 from J; bases not matched to a gene: 11. The CDR3 loop is CASRKRTGTVKNIQYF. Here the CDR3 DNA reads TGTGCCAGCAGAAAAAGAACCGGGACAGTCAAAAACATTCAGTACTTC.

The rearrangement links TRBV5-5 to TRBJ1-1, with a tentative D call TRBD1 (5 bases). Germline assignment: CDR1 SGHKS and CDR2 YYEKEE (reference sequence). V shed 5 bases and J shed 4 bases, with 21 bases lying between them. This CDR3 is 16 amino acids long. The CDR3 loop reads CASSLGTPYGVTEAFF. CDR3 sequence (DNA): TGTGCCAGCAGTTTAGGGACTCCTTACGGGGTCACTGAAGCTTTCTTT.

The V call is TRBV5-1, the J call TRBJ2-5; TRBD2 aligns across 13 bases. Germline V CDR1 and CDR2: SGHRS, YFSETQ. The CDR3 sequence is 16 residues long. The junction had 5 bases not matched to a gene; V was cut back by 4 bases and J by 2 bases. The CDR3 here is CASSPGLAGRQETQYF. The CDR3 DNA follows: TGCGCCAGCAGCCCGGGACTAGCGGGGAGACAAGAGACCCAGTACTTC.

This chain uses TRBV6-5 with TRBJ2-7, with a tentative D call TRBD2 (6 bases). Germline V gene data show CDR1 as MNHEY and CDR2 as SVGAGI. The CDR3 runs to 11 residues. V lost 6 bases and J 6 bases, leaving 9 bases between the germline ends. Here the CDR3 DNA reads TGTGCCAGCAGCTTGGGGGGCGAGCAGTACTTC. As protein: CASSLGGEQYF.

The sample holds one count of this clone. The chain employs TRBV2 and TRBJ1-1; unclear D gene. The V and J ends lost 6 bases and 2 bases respectively, with 10 bases between them. Per the germline V gene, CDR1 is SNHLY and CDR2 is FYNNEI. The CDR3 extends over 13 amino acids. CDR3 residues: CASRVEDNTEAFF. Written as DNA, the CDR3 is TGTGCCAGCAGGGTGGAGGACAACACTGAAGCTTTCTTT.

The chain joins TRBV19 to TRBJ2-5; D unclear. Trimming removed 4 bases at V and 4 bases at J, with 7 bases between. The CDR3 contains 12 residues. Germline V gene data show CDR1 as LNHDA and CDR2 as SQIVND (reference sequence). The chain's CDR3 is CASSSERETQYF. CDR3 sequence (DNA): TGTGCCAGTAGTAGTGAGCGAGAGACCCAGTACTTC.

This clone appeared a single time. V gene TRBV3-1 (or the pseudogene TRBV3-2) combines with J gene TRBJ1-2; 7 bases fit TRBD1. After removal of 4 bases from V and 4 bases from J, the junction contained 9 bases not matched to a gene. Germline assignment: CDR1 LGHDT and CDR2 YNNKEL (reference sequence). The CDR3 length is 15 residues. In DNA form, the CDR3 reads TGTGCCAGCAGCCTGGGACAGAACGCCGCCTATGGCTACACCTTC. Translation: CASSLGQNAAYGYTF.

The gene calls are TRBV2 and TRBJ1-2, with a tentative D call TRBD1 (6 bases). This CDR3 comprises 16 residues. Germline CDR1 reads SNHLY; CDR2 reads FYNNEI. The V gene lost 7 bases and the J gene lost 2 bases, with 20 bases spanning the gap. CDR3 sequence: CASTRGPGQRNYGYTF. The CDR3 nucleotides are TGTGCCAGCACCAGAGGCCCCGGACAGAGGAACTATGGCTACACCTTC.

CDR3 amino acids: CASSVYSNQPQHF. In DNA, the CDR3 is TGTGCCAGCAGCGTTTATAGCAATCAGCCCCAGCATTTT. V is TRBV6-5 and J is TRBJ1-5, with unresolved D. The germline V gene has CDR1 MNHEY and CDR2 SVGAGI. There are 13 residues in the CDR3. Trimming took off 6 bases at V and 0 bases at J, with 6 bases between the two ends.

The chain has TRBV6-5 and TRBJ2-1; 10 nucleotides line up with TRBD2. CDR3 length equals 15 residues. CDR1 is MNHEY, CDR2 SVGAGI, per germline. V shed 3 bases and J 5 bases; nucleotides not matched to a gene: 4. The CDR3 region is CASSYSGLADNEQFF. In DNA form, the CDR3 reads TGTGCCAGCAGTTATAGCGGACTAGCGGACAATGAGCAGTTCTTC.

This clone was observed a single time. The J gene is TRBJ1-4, the V gene TRBV7-9; tentative D call: TRBD1 (6 bases). Germline V gives CDR1 SEHNR, CDR2 FQNEAQ (reference sequence). CDR3 size: 16 residues. Trimming removed 1 base from V and 3 bases from J, with 12 bases in between. The CDR3, as DNA: TGTGCCAGCAGCTTAGGGGGGCCAGAAGCTAATGAAAAACTGTTTTTT. This gives the protein CASSLGGPEANEKLFF.

The CDR3 loop is CASSWGGGAGNEQFF. The CDR3 DNA is TGTGCCAGCAGCTGGGGCGGTGGGGCGGGGAATGAGCAGTTCTTC. V and J are TRBV11-2 and TRBJ2-1; a possible D gene is TRBD2 (6 bases). The germline CDR1 and CDR2 sequences are SGHAT and FQNNGV. Between the trimmed V and J ends, which lost 4 bases and 7 bases, there was a span of 17 bases. The CDR3 length is 15 residues.